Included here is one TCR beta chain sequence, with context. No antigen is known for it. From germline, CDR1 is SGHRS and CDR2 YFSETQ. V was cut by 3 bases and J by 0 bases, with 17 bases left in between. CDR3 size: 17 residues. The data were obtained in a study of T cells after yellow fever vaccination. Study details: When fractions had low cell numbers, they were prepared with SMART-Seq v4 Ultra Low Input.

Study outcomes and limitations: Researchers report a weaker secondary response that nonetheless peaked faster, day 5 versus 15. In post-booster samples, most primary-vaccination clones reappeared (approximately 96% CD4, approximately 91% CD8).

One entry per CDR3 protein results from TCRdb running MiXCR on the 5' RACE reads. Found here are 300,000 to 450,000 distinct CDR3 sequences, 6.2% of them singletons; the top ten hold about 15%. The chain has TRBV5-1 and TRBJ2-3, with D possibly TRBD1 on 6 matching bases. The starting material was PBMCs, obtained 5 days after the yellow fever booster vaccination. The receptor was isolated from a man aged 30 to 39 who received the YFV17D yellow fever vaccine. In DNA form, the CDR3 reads TGCGCCAGCAGCTACACGGACGACAGGCCTAGCACAGATACGCAGTATTTT. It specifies CASSYTDDRPSTDTQYF.